This TCR beta chain was identified in a study of siplizumab effects on memory and regulatory T cells. Whole-study results and caveats: Researchers could map only a minor fraction of alloreactive clones to unstimulated subsets. The naive T cell population seemed more diverse than memory cells and seemed a major contributor to the alloresponse. Siplizumab gave mappable alloreactive CD4+ clones an average Treg-derived fraction of roughly 72%, against roughly 30% in controls. Suppressive function of proliferating Tregs from siplizumab cultures was not confirmed.

TCRdb's copy holds only in-frame clones and misses some; the assay was immunoSEQ multiplex PCR. The sample records 90,000 to 120,000 clones, roughly 94% being singletons. The trim removed 5 bases at V and 8 bases at J, leaving 12 bases unmatched. There are 15 residues in the CDR3. Germline V lookup: CDR1 SGHVS, CDR2 FNYEAQ. Remarks on this clone: Its antigen is not known.

The sequencing sample was made of Tregs sorted from blood. The clonotype originates from a human donor in good health. V and J are TRBV7-6 and TRBJ2-1; 7 bases are shared with TRBD2. The CDR3 spells CASSPYGTTTDEQFF. The CDR3, as DNA: TGTGCCAGCAGCCCTTATGGGACTACAACCGATGAGCAGTTCTTC.